Listed here are 14 T cell receptor beta chains from one sample, sequenced in a study of shared clonotypes between healthy human individuals (dated by TCRdb to 2018 to 2021). Library generation was performed with the immunoSEQ multiplex PCR assay. Drawn from immuneACCESS, this table holds only the in-frame rearrangements with V and J called that TCRdb kept. Clones are partly lost; checked studies trace under half to an unresolved V gene and leave the rest unexplained. Recorded for this sample are 950,000 to 1,100,000 clones; about 75% of them occurred a single time. 1.4% to 1.5% of the sample comes from the top ten. The source material was memory CD4+ T cells sorted from blood. The sample's cell subset or site, from its label and the paper: CD45RA-negative fraction. These receptors were obtained from a man aged 18 to 35 in good health.

The V call is TRBV4-1, the J call TRBJ1-4, with TRBD1 matching 7 bases. Trimming removed 0 bases from V and 6 bases from J; junction bases left unmatched: 7. Germline V gives CDR1 MGHRA, CDR2 YSYEKL. This CDR3 region has 16 residues. The CDR3 region is CASSQEGRGLDEKLFF. CDR3 sequence (DNA): TGCGCCAGCAGCCAAGAGGGGAGGGGGCTGGATGAAAAACTGTTTTTT.

This chain connects TRBV18 to TRBJ1-1; unclear D gene. This CDR3 spans 13 amino acids. The V end was cut by 0 bases, the J end by 7 bases, with 9 bases between. Germline CDR1 reads KGHSH; CDR2 reads LQKENI. The CDR3 loop reads CASSPPDRNEAFF. The CDR3 DNA reads as TGTGCCAGCTCACCACCGGACCGGAATGAAGCTTTCTTT.

CDR3 nucleotide sequence: TGTGCCAGCTCACCACAGGGACAAACTGTGGGTGGGTCTGAAGCTTTCTTT. It is translated as CASSPQGQTVGGSEAFF. The genes are TRBV18 and TRBJ1-1, with D possibly being TRBD1 (6 bases). Trimming left V 1 base short and J 6 bases short, with 21 bases between. This CDR3 comprises 17 residues. Germline CDR1 KGHSH, CDR2 LQKENI.

This clone was seen a handful of times. The chain uses TRBV27 and TRBJ1-5; no reliable D call. The V gene's germline CDR1 is MNHEY and CDR2 SMNVEV (reference sequence). This CDR3 has 16 amino acids. With 3 bases removed from V and 6 bases from J, the gap between germline ends came to 18 bases. CDR3 sequence reads: CASSFPGHFIGQPQHF. The DNA of the CDR3 is TGTGCCAGCAGTTTCCCAGGCCATTTTATCGGTCAGCCCCAGCATTTT.

J is TRBJ2-7 and V is TRBV11-2; 9 nucleotides line up with TRBD2. The junction had 11 bases not matched to a gene; V was cut back by 8 bases and J by 6 bases. Germline V lookup: CDR1 SGHAT, CDR2 FQNNGV. There are 14 residues in the CDR3. The CDR3 DNA follows: TGTGCCAGCCTAAAGGGACTAGCAGACCCCGAGCAGTACTTC. It specifies CASLKGLADPEQYF.

V and J are TRBV15 and TRBJ1-4, with D possibly being TRBD1 (5 bases). Looked up from germline, CDR1 is LNHNV and CDR2 is YYDKDF (reference sequence). V lost 0 bases, J lost 3 bases, and 26 bases lay in between. This CDR3 has 21 amino acids. CDR3 sequence (DNA): TGTGCCACCAGCAGAGACGTCGGGACGGCTCATCGTGTAGGGGCTAATGAAAAACTGTTTTTT. Protein: CATSRDVGTAHRVGANEKLFF.

This clone appeared once. The chain employs TRBV5-6 and TRBJ1-5; D call uncertain. This CDR3 is 15 amino acids long. Deletions cut 1 base from V and 3 bases from J, with 11 bases between. Germline V gives CDR1 SGHDT, CDR2 YYEEEE. This CDR3 reads CASSLRLLANQPQHF. In DNA, the CDR3 is TGTGCCAGCAGCTTGCGACTCCTCGCCAATCAGCCCCAGCATTTT.

The chain couples TRBV6-6 to TRBJ2-2, with D possibly being TRBD2 (7 bases). The germline gives CDR1 MNHNY, CDR2 SVGAGI (reference sequence). The CDR3 contains 16 residues. The V gene lost 7 bases and the J gene lost 6 bases, with 21 bases spanning the gap. CDR3 nucleotide sequence: TGTGCCAGCAACCAATATGCGGGGGCTGAGGCCGGGGAGCTGTTTTTT. Translated: CASNQYAGAEAGELFF.

This clone was observed a handful of times. The V gene is TRBV25-1, the J gene TRBJ1-2, with no clear D. The CDR3 has 12 residues. Germline V gene lookup returns CDR1 MGHDK and CDR2 SYGVNS. Trimming cost V 1 base and J 4 bases, with 4 bases left between them. The DNA of the CDR3 is TGTGCCAGCAGTGAATCCGGCTATGGCTACACCTTC. It is translated as CASSESGYGYTF.

The chain employs TRBV6-1 and TRBJ1-5; TRBD1 matches 8 bases. The CDR3 loop spans 14 amino acids. V lost 6 bases and J lost 7; bases outside the gene matches: 8. The V gene's germline CDR1 is MNHNS and CDR2 SASEGT. CDR3: CASSGRGLGQPQHF. The CDR3 DNA follows: TGTGCCAGCAGCGGCAGGGGGCTAGGACAGCCCCAGCATTTT.

The rearrangement joins TRBV4-1 to TRBJ2-7, with unresolved D. CDR3 size: 12 residues. From germline, CDR1 is MGHRA and CDR2 YSYEKL. Trimming took off 4 bases at V and 7 bases at J, with 11 bases between the two ends. CDR3 DNA sequence: TGCGCCAGCAGCCGCTCAGACGGAGAGCAGTACTTC. This sequence encodes CASSRSDGEQYF.

The chain couples TRBV6-1 to TRBJ1-4, with no clear D. The V gene lost 6 bases and the J gene lost 5 bases, with 4 bases spanning the gap. Germline CDR1 and CDR2: MNHNS and SASEGT. The CDR3 sequence is 11 residues long. CDR3 sequence: CASRVNEKLFF. CDR3 nucleotide sequence: TGTGCCAGCAGAGTCAATGAAAAACTGTTTTTT.

V is TRBV7-3 and J is TRBJ2-6, with 9 bases identical to TRBD1. The CDR3 is 18 residues long. The V segment lost 5 bases and the J segment 0 bases; nucleotides outside the gene matches: 8. Per germline, CDR1 SGHTA and CDR2 FQGTGA. The DNA for the CDR3 is TGTGCCAGCAGCGGGTGGGGACAGGGTCCCTCTGGGGCCAACGTCCTGACTTTC. Translating gives CASSGWGQGPSGANVLTF. Together with reference TRBV7-3 and TRBJ2-6, the CDR3 gives the full variable domain: GAGVSQTPSNKVTEKGKYVELRCDPISGHTALYWYRQSLGQGPEFLIYFQGTGAADDSGLPNDRFFAVRPEGSVSTLKIQRTERGDSAVYLCASSGWGQGPSGANVLTFGAGSRLTVL.

The J gene is TRBJ2-1, the V gene TRBV28; 11 bases fit TRBD2. Germline loops: CDR1 MDHEN, CDR2 SYDVKM. The CDR3 has 16 residues. The trim removed 2 bases at V and 9 bases at J, leaving 9 bases unmatched. This CDR3 reads CASSLGLAGGRAEQFF. The CDR3 DNA sequence: TGTGCCAGCAGTTTAGGGCTAGCGGGGGGTAGGGCTGAGCAGTTCTTC. Variable domain in full (rest from reference TRBV28 and TRBJ2-1): DVKVTQSSRYLVKRTGEKVFLECVQDMDHENMFWYRQDPGLGLRLIYFSYDVKMKEKGDIPEGYSVSREKKERFSLILESASTNQTSMYLCASSLGLAGGRAEQFFGPGTRLTVL.